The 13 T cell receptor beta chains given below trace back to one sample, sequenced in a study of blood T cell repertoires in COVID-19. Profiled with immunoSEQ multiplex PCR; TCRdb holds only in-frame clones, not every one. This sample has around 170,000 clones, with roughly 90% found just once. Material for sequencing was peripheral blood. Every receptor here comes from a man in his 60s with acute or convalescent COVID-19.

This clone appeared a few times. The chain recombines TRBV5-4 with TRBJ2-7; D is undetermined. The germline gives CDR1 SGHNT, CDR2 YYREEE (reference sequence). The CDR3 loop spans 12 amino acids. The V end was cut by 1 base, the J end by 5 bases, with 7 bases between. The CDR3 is CASSLNPNEQYF. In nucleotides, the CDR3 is TGTGCCAGCAGCTTGAATCCTAACGAGCAGTACTTC.

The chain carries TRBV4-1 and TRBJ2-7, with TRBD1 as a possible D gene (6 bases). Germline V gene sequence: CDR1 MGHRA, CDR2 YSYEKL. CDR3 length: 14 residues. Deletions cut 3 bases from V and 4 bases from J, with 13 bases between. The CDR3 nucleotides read TGCGCCAGCAGCCAGCCGGACAGCCCGTACGAGCAGTACTTC. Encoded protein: CASSQPDSPYEQYF.

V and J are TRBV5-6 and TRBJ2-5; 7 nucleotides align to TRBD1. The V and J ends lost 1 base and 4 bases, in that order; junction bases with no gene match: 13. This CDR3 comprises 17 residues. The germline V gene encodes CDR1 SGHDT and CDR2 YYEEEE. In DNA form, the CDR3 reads TGTGCCAGCAGCTTGAGGGTCATACAGACAGGGCTAGAGACCCAGTACTTC. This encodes CASSLRVIQTGLETQYF. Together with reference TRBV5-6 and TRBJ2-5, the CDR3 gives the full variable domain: DAGVTQSPTHLIKTRGQQVTLRCSPKSGHDTVSWYQQALGQGPQFIFQYYEEEERQRGNFPDRFSGHQFPNYSSELNVNALLLGDSALYLCASSLRVIQTGLETQYFGPGTRLLVL.

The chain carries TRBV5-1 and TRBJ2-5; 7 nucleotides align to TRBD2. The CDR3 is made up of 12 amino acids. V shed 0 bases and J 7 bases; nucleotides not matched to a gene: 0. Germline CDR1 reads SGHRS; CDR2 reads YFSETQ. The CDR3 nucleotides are TGCGCCAGCAGCTTGGGGGAGGGGACCCAGTACTTC. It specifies CASSLGEGTQYF.

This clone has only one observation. CDR3 sequence (DNA): TGTGCCAGCAGCATCACGGGGGGGATGTTGAACACTGAAGCTTTCTTT. Translating gives CASSITGGMLNTEAFF. The V gene is TRBV7-9, the J gene TRBJ1-1, with TRBD1 as a possible D gene (5 bases). V was pared by 5 bases and J by 0 bases, with 16 bases between. Germline-derived CDR1 and CDR2 are SEHNR and FQNEAQ (reference sequence). CDR3 length equals 16 residues. Full variable domain (missing parts from reference TRBV7-9 and TRBJ1-1): DTGVSQNPRHKITKRGQNVTFRCDPISEHNRLYWYRQTLGQGPEFLTYFQNEAQLEKSRLLSDRFSAERPKGSFSTLEIQRTEQGDSAMYLCASSITGGMLNTEAFFGQGTRLTVV.

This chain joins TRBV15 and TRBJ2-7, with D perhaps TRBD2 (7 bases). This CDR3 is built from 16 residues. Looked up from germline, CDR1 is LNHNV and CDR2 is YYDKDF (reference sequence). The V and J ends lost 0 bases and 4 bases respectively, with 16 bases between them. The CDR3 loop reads CATSREVSGGEYEQYF. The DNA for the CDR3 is TGTGCCACCAGCAGAGAGGTTTCGGGGGGCGAATACGAGCAGTACTTC.

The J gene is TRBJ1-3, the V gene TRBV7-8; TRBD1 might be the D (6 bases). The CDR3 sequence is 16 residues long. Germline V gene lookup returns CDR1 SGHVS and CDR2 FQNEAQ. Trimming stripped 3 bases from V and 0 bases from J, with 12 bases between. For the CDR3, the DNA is TGTGCCAGCAGCTTCGGGGGGGCCGCCTCTGGAAACACCATATATTTT. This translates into CASSFGGAASGNTIYF.

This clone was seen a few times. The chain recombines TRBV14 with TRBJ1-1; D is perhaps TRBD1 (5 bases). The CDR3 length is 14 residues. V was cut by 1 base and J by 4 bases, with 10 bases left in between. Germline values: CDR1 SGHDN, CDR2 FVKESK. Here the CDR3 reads CASSQGGGGTEAFF. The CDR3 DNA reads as TGTGCCAGCAGCCAAGGGGGGGGTGGCACTGAAGCTTTCTTT. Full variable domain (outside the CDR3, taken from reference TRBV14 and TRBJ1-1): EAGVTQFPSHSVIEKGQTVTLRCDPISGHDNLYWYRRVMGKEIKFLLHFVKESKQDESGMPNNRFLAERTGGTYSTLKVQPAELEDSGVYFCASSQGGGGTEAFFGQGTRLTVV.

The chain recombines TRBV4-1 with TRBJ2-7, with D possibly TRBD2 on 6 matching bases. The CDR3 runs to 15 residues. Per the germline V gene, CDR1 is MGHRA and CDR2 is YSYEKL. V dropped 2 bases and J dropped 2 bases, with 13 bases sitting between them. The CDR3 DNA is TGCGCCAGCAGCCAACTACCAGCGGGCACCTACGAGCAGTACTTC. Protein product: CASSQLPAGTYEQYF.

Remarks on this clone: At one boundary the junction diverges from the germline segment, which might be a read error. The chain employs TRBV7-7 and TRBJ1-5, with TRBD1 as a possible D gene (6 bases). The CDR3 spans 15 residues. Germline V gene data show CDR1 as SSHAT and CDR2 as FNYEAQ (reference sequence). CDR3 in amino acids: CASNYREHSNQPQHF. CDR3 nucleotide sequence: TGTGCTAGCAATTACAGGGAACATAGCAATCAGCCCCAGCATTTT.

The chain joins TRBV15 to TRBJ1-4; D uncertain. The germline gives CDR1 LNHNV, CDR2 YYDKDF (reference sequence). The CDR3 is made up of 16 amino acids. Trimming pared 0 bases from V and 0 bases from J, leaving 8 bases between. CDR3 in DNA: TGTGCCACCAGCAGAGACCGCAGTGCAACTAATGAAAAACTGTTTTTT. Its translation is CATSRDRSATNEKLFF.

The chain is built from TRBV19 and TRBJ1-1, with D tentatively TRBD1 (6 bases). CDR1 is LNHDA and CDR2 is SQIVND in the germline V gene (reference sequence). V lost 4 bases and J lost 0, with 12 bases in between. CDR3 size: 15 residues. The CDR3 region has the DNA TGTGCCAGTAGTACCCGTACAGGGATGAACACTGAAGCTTTCTTT. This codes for CASSTRTGMNTEAFF.

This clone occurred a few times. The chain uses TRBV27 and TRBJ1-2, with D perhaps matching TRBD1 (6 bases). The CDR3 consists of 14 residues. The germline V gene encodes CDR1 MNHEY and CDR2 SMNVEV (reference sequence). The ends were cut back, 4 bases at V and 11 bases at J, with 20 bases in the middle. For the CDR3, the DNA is TGTGCCAGCAGTTATCGAGGGGGACCCACGGGGTACACCTTC. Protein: CASSYRGGPTGYTF.